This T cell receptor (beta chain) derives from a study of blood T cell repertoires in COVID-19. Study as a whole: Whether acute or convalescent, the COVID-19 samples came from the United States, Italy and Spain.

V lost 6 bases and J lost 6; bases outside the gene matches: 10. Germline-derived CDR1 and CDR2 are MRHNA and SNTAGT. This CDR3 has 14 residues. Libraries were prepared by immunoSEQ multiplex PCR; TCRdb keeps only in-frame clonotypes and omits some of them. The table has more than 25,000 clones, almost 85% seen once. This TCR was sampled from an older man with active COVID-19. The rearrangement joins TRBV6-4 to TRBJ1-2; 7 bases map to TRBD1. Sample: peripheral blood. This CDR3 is CASSEYRGIDGYTF. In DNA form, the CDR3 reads TGTGCCAGCAGCGAATACAGGGGTATTGATGGCTACACCTTC.